The 28 T cell receptor beta chains below come from one sample, sequenced in a study of CD8+ T cells in alopecia areata. Extraction and reverse transcription of RNA yielded cDNA as the sequencing template. Profiled with immunoSEQ multiplex PCR; TCRdb holds only in-frame clones, not every one. The sample lists roughly 110,000 clones, roughly 89% occurring once. Stated treatment: oral pan-JAK inhibitor, 5-10 mg twice daily. The sequenced sample was CD8+ T cells sorted from blood, obtained at week 24, from a patient treated with tofacitinib. Receptors originate from a human donor with alopecia areata.

The chain combines TRBV6-5 with TRBJ2-2; D is uncertain. Per germline, CDR1 MNHEY and CDR2 SVGAGI. Trimming removed 0 bases from V and 5 bases from J, with 1 base in between. The CDR3 sequence is 12 residues long. CDR3 nucleotides: TGTGCCAGCAGTTACTCGACCGGGGAGCTGTTTTTT. This encodes CASSYSTGELFF.

This clone occurred once. The V call is TRBV4-3, the J call TRBJ2-7; a possible D gene is TRBD2 (6 bases). The V and J ends lost 1 base and 2 bases respectively, with 12 bases between them. Germline CDR1 LGHNA, CDR2 YSLEER. The length of the CDR3 is 15 residues. The DNA for the CDR3 is TGCGCCAGCAGCCAAGGGGTAGGAGGGACCTACGAGCAGTACTTC. Protein: CASSQGVGGTYEQYF.

J is TRBJ1-1 and V is TRBV4-1; D may be TRBD1 (5 bases). V lost 0 bases to trimming and J lost 4 bases, with 9 bases between them. Germline-derived CDR1 and CDR2 are MGHRA and YSYEKL. This CDR3 contains 14 residues. CDR3 nucleotide sequence: TGCGCCAGCAGCCAAGAGAGGGGCGGCACTGAAGCTTTCTTT. Translation: CASSQERGGTEAFF.

The genes are TRBV5-1 and TRBJ1-4; D might be TRBD1 (5 bases). The ends were cut back, 4 bases at V and 8 bases at J, with 15 bases in the middle. There are 14 residues in the CDR3. Germline CDR1 is SGHRS and CDR2 is YFSETQ. The CDR3 reads CASSPRGAQEKLFF. CDR3 coding DNA: TGCGCCAGCAGCCCTCGCGGGGCCCAGGAAAAACTGTTTTTT.

This chain links TRBV19 with TRBJ2-7; 7 bases are a match to TRBD1. V dropped 6 bases and J dropped 2; count of bases not matched to a gene: 7. Germline V gives CDR1 LNHDA, CDR2 SQIVND (reference sequence). This CDR3 is 14 amino acids long. The CDR3 nucleotides read TGTGCCAGTAGCCTAACCGACAGGGCCTACGAGCAGTACTTC. It translates to CASSLTDRAYEQYF.

The rearrangement links TRBV4-1 to TRBJ1-1, with D perhaps matching TRBD1 (6 bases). Trimming cost V 7 bases and J 0 bases, with 18 bases left between them. Per germline, CDR1 MGHRA and CDR2 YSYEKL. This CDR3 has 16 residues. The CDR3 nucleotides read TGCGCCAGCAAAACCTTCGCCGGGACAATGAACACTGAAGCTTTCTTT. Translated, it gives CASKTFAGTMNTEAFF.

This sequence joins TRBV7-9 and TRBJ2-1, with D possibly matching TRBD1 (8 bases). The CDR3 is 15 residues long. Germline V CDR1 and CDR2: SEHNR, FQNEAQ (reference sequence). Trimming took off 6 bases at V and 3 bases at J, with 15 bases between the two ends. CDR3 coding DNA: TGTGCCAGCAGTTCGGACAGGGACTACTACAATGAGCAGTTCTTC. It specifies CASSSDRDYYNEQFF. The variable domain in full, completed from reference TRBV7-9 and TRBJ2-1, reads DTGVSQNPRHKITKRGQNVTFRCDPISEHNRLYWYRQTLGQGPEFLTYFQNEAQLEKSRLLSDRFSAERPKGSFSTLEIQRTEQGDSAMYLCASSSDRDYYNEQFFGPGTRLTVL.

The table lists this clone with a count of one. CDR3 DNA sequence: TGTGCCAGCAGCTTAGGTACCCTATCGACTGCAGAGACCCAGTACTTC. Translating it yields CASSLGTLSTAETQYF. This rearrangement joins TRBV7-2 to TRBJ2-5; unclear D gene. Germline lookup yields CDR1 SGHTA and CDR2 FQGNSA. V lost 1 base and J 4 bases, leaving 16 bases between the germline ends. The CDR3 is 16 amino acids.

This clone was observed a handful of times. The rearrangement joins TRBV7-6 to TRBJ2-5, with D possibly called TRBD1 or TRBD2 (6 bases each). V lost 3 bases and J lost 5, with 13 bases in between. Looked up from germline, CDR1 is SGHVS and CDR2 is FNYEAQ. CDR3 length equals 14 residues. CDR3 region: CASSFGGPPETQYF. CDR3 coding DNA: TGTGCCAGCAGCTTTGGGGGGCCCCCTGAGACCCAGTACTTC.

The V call is TRBV7-9, the J call TRBJ2-7, with 7 nucleotides matching TRBD1. The CDR3 is 15 residues long. Trimming removed 6 bases from V and 1 base from J; junction bases left unmatched: 9. Germline V lookup: CDR1 SEHNR, CDR2 FQNEAQ (reference sequence). CDR3 in DNA: TGTGCCAGCAGTACCGGGGACAGCCCTTCCTACGAGCAGTACTTC. It yields the protein CASSTGDSPSYEQYF.

The chain uses TRBV7-6 and TRBJ2-2; TRBD2 matches at 7 bases. Germline CDR1 and CDR2: SGHVS and FNYEAQ. The CDR3 loop spans 15 amino acids. The junction had 3 bases not matched to a gene; V was cut back by 5 bases and J by 0 bases. The CDR3 spells CASSRGTTNTGELFF. The CDR3 DNA follows: TGTGCCAGCAGCCGCGGGACTACGAACACCGGGGAGCTGTTTTTT.

The chain is built from TRBV7-2 and TRBJ1-1; D might be TRBD1 (5 bases). The ends were cut back, 4 bases at V and 5 bases at J, with 14 bases in the middle. Germline V gene lookup returns CDR1 SGHTA and CDR2 FQGNSA. This CDR3 region has 14 residues. The DNA for the CDR3 is TGTGCCAGCAGCTCACCGGGACCCTATACTGAAGCTTTCTTT. This sequence encodes CASSSPGPYTEAFF.

In DNA, the CDR3 is TGTGCCATCAGTGAAGAGCGGGGGCTCGATGGCTACACCTTC. Translated: CAISEERGLDGYTF. The rearrangement uses TRBV10-3 and TRBJ1-2, with D tentatively TRBD1 (6 bases). The germline V gene encodes CDR1 ENHRY and CDR2 SYGVKD. V was cut by 3 bases and J by 6 bases, with 14 bases left in between. The CDR3 contains 14 residues.

In this sample, this clone turned up a few times. The V gene is TRBV7-8, the J gene TRBJ2-7, with D tentatively TRBD1 (5 bases). The germline V gene encodes CDR1 SGHVS and CDR2 FQNEAQ. This CDR3 has 14 residues. V lost 4 bases and J 2 bases, leaving 12 bases between the germline ends. For the CDR3, the DNA is TGTGCCAGCAGCTCAAGTCCAGGGCCCTACGAGCAGTACTTC. The encoded protein is CASSSSPGPYEQYF.

The chain is built from TRBV5-4 and TRBJ2-7, with 7 bases fitting TRBD2. Per the germline V gene, CDR1 is SGHNT and CDR2 is YYREEE (reference sequence). Unmatched junction bases numbered 1, after V lost 1 base and J lost 3 bases. CDR3 length: 13 residues. The chain's CDR3 is CASSLRGGYEQYF. As DNA, the CDR3 is TGTGCCAGCAGCTTGCGCGGGGGCTACGAGCAGTACTTC.

The chain recombines TRBV30 with TRBJ2-1, with 8 nucleotides matching TRBD1. Per germline, CDR1 GTSNPN and CDR2 SVGIG (reference sequence). The CDR3 runs to 15 residues. The ends lost 4 bases at V and 6 bases at J; junction bases unmatched: 11. The CDR3 spells CAWIYRGLSGNEQFF. As DNA, the CDR3 is TGTGCCTGGATTTACAGGGGGTTGAGTGGCAATGAGCAGTTCTTC. The entire variable domain, with the rest obtained from reference TRBV30 and TRBJ2-1, is as follows: SQTIHQWPATLVQPVGSPLSLECTVEGTSNPNLYWYRQAAGRGLQLLFYSVGIGQISSEVPQNLSASRPQDRQFILSSKKLLLSDSGFYLCAWIYRGLSGNEQFFGPGTRLTVL.

This chain links TRBV27 with TRBJ2-3; D perhaps matches TRBD1 (6 bases). The CDR3 runs 16 residues. V gave up 3 bases and J gave up 1 base, with 14 bases separating them. CDR1 is MNHEY, CDR2 SMNVEV, per germline (reference sequence). CDR3 bases: TGTGCCAGCAGTTTCTTCCGGGACACAGGCACAGATACGCAGTATTTT. It yields the protein CASSFFRDTGTDTQYF.

By share, this clone counts as medium-sized. V and J are TRBV12-5 and TRBJ2-1, with 13 bases aligning to TRBD2. Germline values: CDR1 LGHNT, CDR2 FRNRAP. The CDR3 runs to 18 residues. Trimming removed 3 bases from V and 0 bases from J; junction bases left unmatched: 5. As DNA, the CDR3 is TGTGCTAGTGGTTTCGGACTAGCGGGGGATAGCTCCTACAATGAGCAGTTCTTC. This encodes CASGFGLAGDSSYNEQFF.

The chain employs TRBV27 and TRBJ2-1; TRBD1 matches 8 bases. J was trimmed by 3 bases and V by 8 bases; bases with no gene match: 6. The CDR3 sequence is 14 residues long. The germline V gene has CDR1 MNHEY and CDR2 SMNVEV (reference sequence). In DNA, the CDR3 is TGTGCCAGCGGAACAGGGGGGTACTACAATGAGCAGTTCTTC. This codes for CASGTGGYYNEQFF.

The chain carries TRBV7-9 and TRBJ2-7, with D possibly TRBD1 on 6 matching bases. The V end was cut by 3 bases, the J end by 0 bases, with 21 bases between. Germline V CDR1 and CDR2: SEHNR, FQNEAQ (reference sequence). This CDR3 is built from 18 residues. The CDR3: CASSLGPRTEPSSYEQYF. DNA of the CDR3: TGTGCCAGCAGCTTGGGCCCCCGGACAGAACCAAGCTCCTACGAGCAGTACTTC.

The rearrangement joins TRBV30 to TRBJ1-1, with D unresolved. The CDR3 runs to 13 residues. CDR1 and CDR2 from the germline V gene are GTSNPN and SVGIG (reference sequence). With 2 bases removed from V and 1 base from J, the gap between germline ends came to 8 bases. The CDR3 DNA sequence: TGTGCCTGGAGTCGTGACGGGAACACTGAAGCTTTCTTT. This gives the protein CAWSRDGNTEAFF.

V and J are TRBV6-1 and TRBJ1-5, with TRBD1 matching 7 bases. CDR1 and CDR2 (germline): MNHNS, SASEGT. The CDR3 runs 14 residues. Germline trimming cut 6 bases from V and 4 bases from J; bases unmatched to any gene: 6. This CDR3 reads CASRGDSSNQPQHF. The CDR3 DNA follows: TGTGCCAGCAGGGGGGACAGCTCAAATCAGCCCCAGCATTTT.

This clone was recorded only once. This rearrangement joins TRBV15 to TRBJ2-2; tentative D call: TRBD2 (6 bases). The CDR3 is 13 amino acids. Germline V CDR1 and CDR2: LNHNV, YYDKDF (reference sequence). V was trimmed by 7 bases and J by 3 bases, leaving 9 bases between them. CDR3 in DNA: TGTGCCACCAAGGGCGGGGACACCGGGGAGCTGTTTTTT. Protein: CATKGGDTGELFF.

V is TRBV5-4 and J is TRBJ2-1; D is uncertain. Germline V gene data show CDR1 as SGHNT and CDR2 as YYREEE (reference sequence). CDR3 length: 13 residues. The ends were cut back, 2 bases at V and 9 bases at J, with 12 bases in the middle. The CDR3 DNA sequence: TGTGCCAGCAGCTTCAGCCGGCCCGGTGAGCAGTTCTTC. This translates into CASSFSRPGEQFF.

This chain uses TRBV4-1 with TRBJ1-5; 7 nucleotides line up with TRBD1. CDR1 is MGHRA and CDR2 is YSYEKL in the germline V gene. The ends lost 3 bases at V and 3 bases at J; junction bases unmatched: 8. This CDR3 has 16 amino acids. DNA for the CDR3: TGCGCCAGCAGCCACCGCACAGGGGACGACAATCAGCCCCAGCATTTT. Translation: CASSHRTGDDNQPQHF.

This sequence joins TRBV4-1 and TRBJ1-6; TRBD1 matches 7 bases. Germline CDR1 is MGHRA and CDR2 is YSYEKL. The CDR3 covers 17 residues. V gave up 3 bases and J gave up 9 bases; unmatched junction bases: 14. The CDR3 nucleotides read TGCGCCAGCAGCCAGAAGACGGACAGGATGGGGGGTTCACCCCTCCACTTT. Translating gives CASSQKTDRMGGSPLHF.

The chain couples TRBV7-8 to TRBJ2-7; unclear D gene. The V end was cut by 8 bases, the J end by 3 bases, with 14 bases between. The CDR3 has 13 amino acids. CDR1 and CDR2 (germline): SGHVS, FQNEAQ. The CDR3 reads CASGLELGYEQYF. CDR3 nucleotide sequence: TGTGCCAGCGGGCTAGAACTTGGCTACGAGCAGTACTTC.

The chain employs TRBV5-6 and TRBJ1-1; D is undetermined. This CDR3 has 13 amino acids. CDR1 and CDR2 (germline): SGHDT, YYEEEE. V lost 0 bases to trimming and J lost 8 bases, with 11 bases between them. This chain's CDR3 is CASSLVRPEEAFF. The CDR3 bases are TGTGCCAGCAGCTTGGTTCGGCCAGAAGAAGCTTTCTTT.